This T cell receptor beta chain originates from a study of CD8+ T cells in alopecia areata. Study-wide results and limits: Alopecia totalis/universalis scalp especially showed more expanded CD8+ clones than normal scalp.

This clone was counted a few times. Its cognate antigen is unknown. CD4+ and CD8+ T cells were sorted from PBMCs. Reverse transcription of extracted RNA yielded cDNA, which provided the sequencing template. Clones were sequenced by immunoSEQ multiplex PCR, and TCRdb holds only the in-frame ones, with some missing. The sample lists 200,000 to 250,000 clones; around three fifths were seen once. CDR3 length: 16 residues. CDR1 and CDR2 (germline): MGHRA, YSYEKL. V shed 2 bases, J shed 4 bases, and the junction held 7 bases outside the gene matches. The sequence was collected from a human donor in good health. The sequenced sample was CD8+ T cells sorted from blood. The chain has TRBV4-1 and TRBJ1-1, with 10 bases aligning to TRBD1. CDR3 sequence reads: CASSQPLGQGGTEAFF. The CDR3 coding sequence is TGCGCCAGCAGCCAACCGCTCGGACAGGGGGGCACTGAAGCTTTCTTT.